This T cell receptor beta chain derives from a study of CD4 T cells in relation to SARS-CoV-2 and coronaviruses. In the study overall: TCR beta CDR3s were sequenced after 10-day antigen culture of PBMCs. No peptide or an HIV-1 Nef peptide pool served as negative control.

Unexposed donor CD4+ T cells date from about 2011-2018, before the COVID-19 pandemic. CD4+ T cells were isolated from the cells after about ten days of culture. Unexposed-donor CD4+ T cells were probed with SARS-CoV-2 S/N and four cold-coronavirus spikes, cells permitting. Generated by immunoSEQ multiplex PCR, the TCRdb table keeps only in-frame clones and is missing some. The table records 20,000 to 25,000 clones, about 79% of them present only once. The V and J ends lost 0 bases and 8 bases respectively, with 14 bases between them. Germline CDR1 SGDLS, CDR2 YYNGEE. The CDR3 contains 15 residues. Concerning this clone itself: Antigen: not known.

The source material was CD4+ T cells from PBMCs, cultured in vitro. The chain has TRBV9 and TRBJ1-4, with D perhaps matching TRBD1 (5 bases). This receptor was taken from a human donor in good health. CDR3 protein: CASSVADGGREKLFF. The CDR3 DNA is TGTGCCAGCAGCGTAGCCGACGGGGGGAGGGAAAAACTGTTTTTT.